The 5 T cell receptor beta chains in this list originate from one sample, sequenced in a study of shared clonotypes between healthy human individuals. Naive CD8 isolation took CD45RO-negative cells positively selected for CCR7 and excluded terminally differentiated effector memory CD45RA+ cells. The assay was immunoSEQ multiplex PCR, and TCRdb's table has in-frame clones only and misses some. Among about 1,900,000 clones, approximately 94% were seen once, and the ten largest hold 0.95% to 1.5%. The sample taken for sequencing was naive CD8+ T cells sorted from blood. These receptors came from a man aged 18 to 35 in good health.

The rearrangement links TRBV5-1 to TRBJ2-3, with 12 bases lining up with TRBD2. The J segment lost 6 bases and the V segment lost 4 bases, leaving 3 bases of the junction unmatched. From germline, CDR1 is SGHRS and CDR2 YFSETQ. This CDR3 has 14 residues. CDR3 DNA sequence: TGCGCCAGCAGCCCCGGGACTAGCGGGGATACGCAGTATTTT. It specifies CASSPGTSGDTQYF.

The rearrangement links TRBV4-3 to TRBJ2-7; possibly TRBD1 for D (6 bases). CDR3 length: 14 residues. The V end was cut by 4 bases, the J end by 0 bases, with 10 bases between. Germline V gene sequence: CDR1 LGHNA, CDR2 YSLEER. CDR3: CASSLYRDSYEQYF. As DNA, the CDR3 is TGCGCCAGCAGCCTTTACAGGGACTCCTACGAGCAGTACTTC.

This chain links TRBV27 with TRBJ2-5, with D unclear. Trimming shortened V by 3 bases and J by 5 bases, and 19 bases separated the two germline ends. The CDR3 consists of 16 residues. Germline V gives CDR1 MNHEY, CDR2 SMNVEV (reference sequence). The CDR3 loop is CASSFSIQAGWETQYF. The CDR3, as DNA: TGTGCCAGCAGTTTTAGTATCCAGGCCGGGTGGGAGACCCAGTACTTC.

This chain connects TRBV2 to TRBJ1-2; D is unresolved. The CDR3 sequence is 16 residues long. Germline values: CDR1 SNHLY, CDR2 FYNNEI. V lost 6 bases and J lost 0, with 17 bases in between. This chain's CDR3 is CASSPPEGTPNYGYTF. In nucleotides, the CDR3 is TGTGCCAGCAGCCCGCCCGAGGGTACTCCTAACTATGGCTACACCTTC.

The chain is built from TRBV28 and TRBJ1-2; D remains unclear. Per germline, CDR1 MDHEN and CDR2 SYDVKM. V was shortened by 7 bases and J by 6 bases, with 15 bases between the two germline ends. The CDR3 extends over 13 amino acids. As DNA, the CDR3 is TGTGCCAGCACGTGGATCGCGGAACATGGCTACACCTTC. Protein sequence: CASTWIAEHGYTF.